Included here is one T cell receptor beta chain sequence, with context. The data are from a study of shared T cell receptors in the human thymus. Here immunoSEQ multiplex PCR was the method, and the copy in TCRdb shows in-frame clones only, minus some. This sample has about 500,000 clones, with approximately 80% found just once. From germline, CDR1 is MNHEY and CDR2 SVGAGI. This CDR3 is 15 amino acids long. J gave up 2 bases and V 5 bases, and 8 bases lay outside the gene matches. This sample also appeared in a second study, on human thymus T cells. That paper adds: In corrective heart surgery, resections were taken, and these provided the thymus tissue. What appeared biased in thymic and blood repertoires was the usage of V and J genes.

This TCR came from a boy younger than two with a congenital heart defect. The sample taken for sequencing was thymocytes. J is TRBJ2-7 and V is TRBV6-5; TRBD1 matches at 8 bases. CDR3 loop: CASSPGTGWPYEQYF. CDR3 nucleotides: TGTGCCAGCAGTCCAGGGACAGGCTGGCCCTACGAGCAGTACTTC.